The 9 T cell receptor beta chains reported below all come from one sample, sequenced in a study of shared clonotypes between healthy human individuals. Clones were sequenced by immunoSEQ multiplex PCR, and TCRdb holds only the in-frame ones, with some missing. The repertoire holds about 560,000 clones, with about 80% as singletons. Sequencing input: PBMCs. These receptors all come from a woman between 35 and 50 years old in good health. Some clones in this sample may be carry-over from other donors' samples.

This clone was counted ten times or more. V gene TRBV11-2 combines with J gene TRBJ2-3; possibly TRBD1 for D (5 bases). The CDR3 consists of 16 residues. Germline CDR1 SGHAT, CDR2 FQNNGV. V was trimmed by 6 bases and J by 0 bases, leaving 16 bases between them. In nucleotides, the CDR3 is TGTGCCAGCAGTCTATGGGGCATTTCTAGCACAGATACGCAGTATTTT. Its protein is CASSLWGISSTDTQYF.

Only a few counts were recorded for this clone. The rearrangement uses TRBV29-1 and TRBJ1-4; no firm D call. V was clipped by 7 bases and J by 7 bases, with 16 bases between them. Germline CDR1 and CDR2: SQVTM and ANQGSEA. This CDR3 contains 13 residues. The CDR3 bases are TGCAGCGCTGTCCCGGGTCCGGGTGAAAAACTGTTTTTT. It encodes CSAVPGPGEKLFF.

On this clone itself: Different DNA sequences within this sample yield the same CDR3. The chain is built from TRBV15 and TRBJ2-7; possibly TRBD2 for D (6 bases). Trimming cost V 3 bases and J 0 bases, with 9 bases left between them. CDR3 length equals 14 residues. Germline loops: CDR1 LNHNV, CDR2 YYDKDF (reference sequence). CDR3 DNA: TGTGCCACCAGCAGCGGGGGTAGCTCCTACGAGCAGTACTTC. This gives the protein CATSSGGSSYEQYF.

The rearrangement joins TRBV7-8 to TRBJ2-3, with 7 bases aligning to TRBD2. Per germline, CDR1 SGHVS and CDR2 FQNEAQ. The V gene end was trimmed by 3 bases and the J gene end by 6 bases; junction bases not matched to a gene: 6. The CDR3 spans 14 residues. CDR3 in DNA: TGTGCCAGCAGCTTGACGGGAGGACGGGATACGCAGTATTTT. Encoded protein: CASSLTGGRDTQYF.

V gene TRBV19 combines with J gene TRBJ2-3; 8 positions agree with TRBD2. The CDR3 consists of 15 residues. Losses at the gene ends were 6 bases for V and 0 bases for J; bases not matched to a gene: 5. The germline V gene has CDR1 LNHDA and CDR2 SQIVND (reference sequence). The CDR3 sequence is CASSDSGTSTDTQYF. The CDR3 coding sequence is TGTGCCAGTAGCGATAGCGGGACTAGCACAGATACGCAGTATTTT.

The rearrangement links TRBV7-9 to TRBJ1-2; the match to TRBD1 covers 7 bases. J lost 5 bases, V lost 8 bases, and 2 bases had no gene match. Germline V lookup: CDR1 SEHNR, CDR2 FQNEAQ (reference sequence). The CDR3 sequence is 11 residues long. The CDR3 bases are TGTGCCAGCGGGACAGCTTATGGCTACACCTTC. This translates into CASGTAYGYTF.

CDR3 in DNA: TGTGCCAGCAGCTTACGCGGGAGCGCAGAGACCCAGTACTTC. Encoded protein: CASSLRGSAETQYF. This chain joins TRBV7-7 and TRBJ2-5; 7 bases fit TRBD2. This CDR3 comprises 14 residues. Trimming took 2 bases from V and 4 from J; bases not matched to a gene: 4. Germline CDR1 is SSHAT and CDR2 is FNYEAQ (reference sequence). The variable domain in full, completed from reference TRBV7-7 and TRBJ2-5, reads GAGVSQSPRYKVTKRGQDVTLRCDPISSHATLYWYQQALGQGPEFLTYFNYEAQPDKSGLPSDRFSAERPEGSISTLTIQRTEQRDSAMYRCASSLRGSAETQYFGPGTRLLVL.

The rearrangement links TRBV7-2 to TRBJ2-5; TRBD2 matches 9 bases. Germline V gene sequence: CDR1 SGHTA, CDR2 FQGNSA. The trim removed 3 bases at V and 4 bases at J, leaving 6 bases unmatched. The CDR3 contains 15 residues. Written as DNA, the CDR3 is TGTGCCAGCAGCTTGAGTAGCGGGAGCCGAGAGACCCAGTACTTC. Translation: CASSLSSGSRETQYF.

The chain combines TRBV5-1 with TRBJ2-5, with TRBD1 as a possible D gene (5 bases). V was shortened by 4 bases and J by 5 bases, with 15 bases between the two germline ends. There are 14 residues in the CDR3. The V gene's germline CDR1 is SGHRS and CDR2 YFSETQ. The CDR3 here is CASSPQGRFETQYF. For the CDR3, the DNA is TGCGCCAGCAGCCCTCAGGGAAGATTTGAGACCCAGTACTTC.